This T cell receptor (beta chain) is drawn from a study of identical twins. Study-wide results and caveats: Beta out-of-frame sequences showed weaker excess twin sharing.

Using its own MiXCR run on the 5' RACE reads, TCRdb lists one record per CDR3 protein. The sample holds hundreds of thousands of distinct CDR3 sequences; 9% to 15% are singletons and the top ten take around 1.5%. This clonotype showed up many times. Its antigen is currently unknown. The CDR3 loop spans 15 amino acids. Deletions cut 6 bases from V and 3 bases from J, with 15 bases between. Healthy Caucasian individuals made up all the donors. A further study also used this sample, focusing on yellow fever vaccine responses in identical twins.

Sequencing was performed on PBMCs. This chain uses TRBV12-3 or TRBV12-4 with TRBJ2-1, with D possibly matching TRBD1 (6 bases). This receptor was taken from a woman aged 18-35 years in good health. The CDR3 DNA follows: TGTGCCAGCAGCCTTAACAGGGTGAGCTACAATGAGCAGTTCTTC. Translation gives CASSLNRVSYNEQFF.